This T cell receptor (beta chain) was recovered during a study of T cell repertoires in cytomegalovirus infection. This CDR3 has 14 residues. Germline-derived CDR1 and CDR2 are KGHSH and LQKENI. The J segment lost 8 bases and the V segment lost 3 bases, leaving 6 bases of the junction unmatched. One entry per CDR3 protein, called by TCRdb with MiXCR from the reads. Of fewer than 250,000 distinct CDR3 sequences listed, 9% to 15% were seen once; the top ten hold 1.5% to 2%. This sequence originates from a human donor in good health (CMV status not recorded). Some clones in this sample may be carry-over from other donors' samples. Sequencing input: PBMCs. The chain combines TRBV18 with TRBJ1-1; the match to TRBD1 covers 10 bases. The CDR3 bases are TGTGCCAGCTCACCGACAGGGGGCAAAGTAGAAGCTTTCTTT. Encoded protein: CASSPTGGKVEAFF.